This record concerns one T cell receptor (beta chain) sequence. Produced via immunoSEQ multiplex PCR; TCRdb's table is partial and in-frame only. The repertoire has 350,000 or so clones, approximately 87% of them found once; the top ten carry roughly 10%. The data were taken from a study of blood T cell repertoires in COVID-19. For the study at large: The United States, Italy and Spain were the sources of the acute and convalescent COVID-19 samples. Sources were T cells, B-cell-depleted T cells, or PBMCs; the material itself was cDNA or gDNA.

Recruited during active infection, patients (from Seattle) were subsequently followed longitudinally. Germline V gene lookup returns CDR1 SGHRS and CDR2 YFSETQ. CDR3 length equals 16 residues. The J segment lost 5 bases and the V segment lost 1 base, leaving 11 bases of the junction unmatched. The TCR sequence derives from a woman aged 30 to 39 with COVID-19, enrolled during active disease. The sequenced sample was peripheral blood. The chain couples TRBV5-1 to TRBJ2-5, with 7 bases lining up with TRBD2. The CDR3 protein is CASSLLRAGEGETQYF. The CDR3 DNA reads TGCGCCAGCAGCTTGTTACGGGCGGGAGAAGGCGAGACCCAGTACTTC. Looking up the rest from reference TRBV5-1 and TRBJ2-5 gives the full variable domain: KAGVTQTPRYLIKTRGQQVTLSCSPISGHRSVSWYQQTPGQGLQFLFEYFSETQRNKGNFPGRFSGRQFSNSRSEMNVSTLELGDSALYLCASSLLRAGEGETQYFGPGTRLLVL.